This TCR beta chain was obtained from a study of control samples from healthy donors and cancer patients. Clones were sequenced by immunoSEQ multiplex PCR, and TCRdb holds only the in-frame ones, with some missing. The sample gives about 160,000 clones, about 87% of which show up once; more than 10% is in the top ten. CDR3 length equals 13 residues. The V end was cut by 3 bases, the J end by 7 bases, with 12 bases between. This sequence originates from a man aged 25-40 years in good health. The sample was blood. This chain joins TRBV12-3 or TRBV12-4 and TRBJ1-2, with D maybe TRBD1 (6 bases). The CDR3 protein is CASSFGGGVGYTF. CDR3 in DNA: TGTGCCAGCAGTTTCGGAGGGGGGGTTGGCTACACCTTC.